This entry lists 8 T cell receptor beta chains sequenced from one sample in a study of T cell responses to AZD1222 COVID-19 vaccine. Some clones are missing from TCRdb's copy, which holds only in-frame ones; the method was immunoSEQ multiplex PCR. The sample has tens of thousands of clones, approximately 83% seen once. Sequencing was performed on peripheral blood, taken on day 0 of AZD1222 vaccination. These receptors were taken from an adult in good health.

This clone showed up just once. The chain carries TRBV27 and TRBJ2-7; D possibly matches TRBD1 or TRBD2 (6 bases each). Germline CDR1 and CDR2: MNHEY and SMNVEV (reference sequence). CDR3 length: 17 amino acids. Deletions cut 2 bases from V and 2 bases from J, with 19 bases between. Written as DNA, the CDR3 is TGTGCCAGCAGTTTAAGGGGGGCGCCCCCTTTGACCTACGAGCAGTACTTC. This gives the protein CASSLRGAPPLTYEQYF.

The chain links TRBV13 to TRBJ2-1; 7 bases map to TRBD2. The CDR3 consists of 17 residues. Germline CDR1 reads PRHDT; CDR2 reads FYEKMQ (reference sequence). After removal of 2 bases from V and 8 bases from J, the junction contained 15 bases not matched to a gene. CDR3 in amino acids: CASSLRDSGRSRDEQFF. In DNA, the CDR3 is TGTGCCAGCAGCTTAAGGGATAGCGGGCGAAGTCGGGATGAGCAGTTCTTC.

This chain links TRBV19 with TRBJ1-5; 7 nucleotides align to TRBD1. Trimming took 2 bases from V and 7 from J; bases not matched to a gene: 8. This CDR3 has 15 amino acids. CDR1 and CDR2 from the germline V gene are LNHDA and SQIVND (reference sequence). Here the CDR3 reads CASSITVTGVQPQHF. DNA of the CDR3: TGTGCCAGTAGTATAACGGTTACAGGGGTACAGCCCCAGCATTTT.

There are a few counts of this clone. The chain couples TRBV6-2 or TRBV6-3 to TRBJ2-7; D may be TRBD1 (6 bases). CDR3 length equals 14 residues. Germline V gene lookup returns CDR1 MNHEY and CDR2 SVGEGT. V gave up 2 bases and J gave up 0 bases, with 8 bases separating them. This chain's CDR3 is CASSYEDSSYEQYF. DNA of the CDR3: TGTGCCAGCAGTTACGAGGACAGCTCCTACGAGCAGTACTTC.

The V and J genes are TRBV4-1 and TRBJ2-1, with 8 bases aligning to TRBD1. Looked up from germline, CDR1 is MGHRA and CDR2 is YSYEKL. The CDR3 has 15 amino acids. Losses at the gene ends were 1 base for V and 5 bases for J; bases not matched to a gene: 4. The CDR3 region has the DNA TGCGCCAGCAGCCAAGCGGACAGGGAAAACAATGAGCAGTTCTTC. This encodes CASSQADRENNEQFF.

V is TRBV5-1 and J is TRBJ1-6, with 9 bases matching TRBD1. Germline lookup yields CDR1 SGHRS and CDR2 YFSETQ. The junction had 10 bases not matched to a gene; V was cut back by 4 bases and J by 8 bases. The CDR3 totals 16 residues. The CDR3 sequence is CASSRTPTGGDSPLHF. The CDR3 nucleotides read TGCGCCAGCAGCCGAACCCCCACAGGGGGCGATTCACCCCTCCACTTT.

The chain links TRBV6-2 or TRBV6-3 to TRBJ1-1, with D perhaps matching TRBD1 (6 bases). CDR1 and CDR2 from the germline V gene are MNHEY and SVGEGT. This CDR3 has 15 residues. V shed 7 bases and J shed 1 base, with 16 bases lying between them. CDR3 bases: TGTGCCAGCACCCCACCCCGGACAGCGAACACTGAAGCTTTCTTT. Translated, it gives CASTPPRTANTEAFF.

This sequence joins TRBV7-6 and TRBJ2-1; 7 bases are a match to TRBD2. This CDR3 comprises 15 residues. From germline, CDR1 is SGHVS and CDR2 FNYEAQ. V lost 2 bases to trimming and J lost 7 bases; unmatched junction nucleotides: 8. In DNA form, the CDR3 reads TGTGCCAGCAGCTTAATGGCGGGAGTGATAAATGAGCAGTTCTTC. The encoded protein is CASSLMAGVINEQFF.